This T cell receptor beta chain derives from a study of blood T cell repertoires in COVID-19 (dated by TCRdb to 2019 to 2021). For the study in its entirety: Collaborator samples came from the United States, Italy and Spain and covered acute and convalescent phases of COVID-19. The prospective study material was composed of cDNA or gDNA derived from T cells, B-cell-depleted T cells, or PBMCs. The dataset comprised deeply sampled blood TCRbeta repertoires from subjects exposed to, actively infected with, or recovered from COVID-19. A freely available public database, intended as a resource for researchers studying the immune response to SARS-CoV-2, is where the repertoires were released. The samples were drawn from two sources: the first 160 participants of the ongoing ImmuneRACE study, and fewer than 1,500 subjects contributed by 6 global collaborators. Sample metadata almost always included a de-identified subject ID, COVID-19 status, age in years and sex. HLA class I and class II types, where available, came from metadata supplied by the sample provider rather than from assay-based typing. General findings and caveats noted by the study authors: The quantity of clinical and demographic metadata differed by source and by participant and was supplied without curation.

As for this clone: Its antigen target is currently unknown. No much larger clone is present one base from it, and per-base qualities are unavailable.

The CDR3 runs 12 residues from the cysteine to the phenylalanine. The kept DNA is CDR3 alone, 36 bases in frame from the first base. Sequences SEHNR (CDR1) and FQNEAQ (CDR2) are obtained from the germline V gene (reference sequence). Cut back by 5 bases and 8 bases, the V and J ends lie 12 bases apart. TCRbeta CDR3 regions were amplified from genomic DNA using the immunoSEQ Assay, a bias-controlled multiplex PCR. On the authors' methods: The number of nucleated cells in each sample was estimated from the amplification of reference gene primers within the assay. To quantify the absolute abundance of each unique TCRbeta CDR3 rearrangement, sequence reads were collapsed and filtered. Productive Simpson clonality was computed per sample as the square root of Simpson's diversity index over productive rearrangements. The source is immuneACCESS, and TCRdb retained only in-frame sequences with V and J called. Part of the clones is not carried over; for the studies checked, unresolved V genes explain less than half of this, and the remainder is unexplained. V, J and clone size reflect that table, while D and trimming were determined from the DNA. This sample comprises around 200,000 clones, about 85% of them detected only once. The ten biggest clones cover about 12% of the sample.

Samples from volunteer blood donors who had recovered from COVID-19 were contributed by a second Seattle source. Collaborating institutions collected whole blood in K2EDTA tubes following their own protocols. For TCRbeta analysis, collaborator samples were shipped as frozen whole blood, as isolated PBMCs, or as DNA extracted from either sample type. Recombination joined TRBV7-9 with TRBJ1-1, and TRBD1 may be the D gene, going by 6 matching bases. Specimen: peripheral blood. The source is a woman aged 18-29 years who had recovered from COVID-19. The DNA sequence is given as TGTGCCAGCAGCAAAGACAGGCCCGAAGCTTTCTTT. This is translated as CASSKDRPEAFF.